This entry lists 29 T cell receptor beta chains sequenced from one sample in a study of beta chain features in type 1 diabetes. Whole-study results and caveats: The study found moderately but significantly shorter TCRB CDR3s in all four CD4+ subsets of Type 1 diabetes patients.

Expressed TCRB transcripts were sequenced because the isolated RNA had all been reverse transcribed beforehand. Sequencing was performed with immunoSEQ multiplex PCR; in TCRdb, only in-frame clones are kept and a portion is missing. The table lists around 360,000 clones, roughly 13% of them singletons. Which antigens these TCRs recognize remains unknown. The sample comprised naive CD4+ T cells from blood. These receptor sequences come from a young woman with type 1 diabetes.

This chain connects TRBV5-1 to TRBJ2-7, with 7 bases matching TRBD1. Losses at the gene ends were 8 bases for V and 3 bases for J; bases not matched to a gene: 8. This CDR3 is 13 amino acids long. The V gene's germline CDR1 is SGHRS and CDR2 YFSETQ. The DNA for the CDR3 is TGCGCCAGTTCCGGGACAGTCGTCTACGAGCAGTACTTC. Translation gives CASSGTVVYEQYF. The variable domain in full, completed from reference TRBV5-1 and TRBJ2-7, reads KAGVTQTPRYLIKTRGQQVTLSCSPISGHRSVSWYQQTPGQGLQFLFEYFSETQRNKGNFPGRFSGRQFSNSRSEMNVSTLELGDSALYLCASSGTVVYEQYFGPGTRLTVT.

This clone occurred a few times. The genes are TRBV28 and TRBJ2-2; D gene unclear. V was cut by 7 bases and J by 6 bases, with 12 bases left in between. Germline V gene data show CDR1 as MDHEN and CDR2 as SYDVKM. CDR3 length: 13 residues. The CDR3 DNA sequence: TGTGCCAGCATTAGCCTCCTTCCCGGGGAGCTGTTTTTT. Translating it yields CASISLLPGELFF.

CDR3 loop: CSTLGYGGEQYF. CDR3 in DNA: TGCAGCACCCTTGGCTACGGGGGCGAGCAGTACTTC. V usage is TRBV29-1 and J usage is TRBJ2-7; D may be TRBD2 (6 bases). The CDR3 extends over 12 amino acids. V lost 8 bases, J lost 6 bases, and 17 bases lay in between. Germline CDR1 is SQVTM and CDR2 is ANQGSEA.

The chain recombines TRBV7-2 with TRBJ2-3; 11 positions agree with TRBD2. V shed 2 bases, J shed 6 bases, and the junction held 7 bases outside the gene matches. Germline lookup yields CDR1 SGHTA and CDR2 FQGNSA. There are 16 residues in the CDR3. CDR3 sequence: CASSLRLAGGRDTQYF. Written as DNA, the CDR3 is TGTGCCAGCAGCTTACGTTTAGCGGGAGGGCGGGATACGCAGTATTTT.

This clone was seen only a few times. J is TRBJ1-1 and V is TRBV19; D ambiguous. Trimming stripped 10 bases from V and 3 bases from J, with 9 bases between. Germline V gene sequence: CDR1 LNHDA, CDR2 SQIVND (reference sequence). The CDR3 spans 11 residues. For the CDR3, the DNA is TGTGCCACTGTATTCTACACTGAAGCTTTCTTT. The encoded protein is CATVFYTEAFF.

In DNA, the CDR3 is TGCAGTGCTAGTCCCGCCTACGAGCAGTACTTC. Amino acids: CSASPAYEQYF. The chain has TRBV20-1 and TRBJ2-7; no clear D. V dropped 3 bases and J dropped 2 bases, with 5 bases sitting between them. CDR1 and CDR2 (germline): DFQATT, SNEGSKA (reference sequence). The CDR3 has 11 residues.

CDR3 sequence: CASSVGLQFPTIYF. The CDR3, as DNA: TGTGCCAGCAGCGTTGGTCTCCAGTTTCCCACCATATATTTT. The chain recombines TRBV7-9 with TRBJ1-3; D is undetermined. V gave up 5 bases and J gave up 9 bases, with 17 bases separating them. CDR1 is SEHNR, CDR2 FQNEAQ, per germline (reference sequence). The length of the CDR3 is 14 residues.

This clone was counted between two and nine times. V and J are TRBV29-1 and TRBJ2-3; 8 bases fit TRBD1. V trimming: 7 bases; J trimming: 1 base; junction bases outside the gene matches: 10. The CDR3 has 15 residues. The germline CDR1 and CDR2 sequences are SQVTM and ANQGSEA. In DNA form, the CDR3 reads TGCAGCGAGGGGGGTGGGACAGGACGCACAGATACGCAGTATTTT. Translated: CSEGGGTGRTDTQYF.

This clone came up a few times. The V call is TRBV7-2, the J call TRBJ1-5, with 9 bases that match TRBD1. The CDR3 extends over 15 amino acids. CDR1 SGHTA and CDR2 FQGNSA come from the germline V gene. Trimming removed 5 bases from V and 7 bases from J; junction bases left unmatched: 9. CDR3 amino acids: CASSPGTGLRQPQHF. The CDR3 region has the DNA TGTGCCAGCAGCCCCGGGACAGGGCTTCGGCAGCCCCAGCATTTT.

This clone was seen more than once but under ten times. The chain joins TRBV2 to TRBJ1-1; TRBD1 is a possible D gene (6 bases). The CDR3 spans 11 residues. The V and J ends lost 6 bases and 7 bases respectively, with 9 bases between them. In germline, CDR1 is SNHLY, CDR2 FYNNEI. CDR3 region: CASRETGEAFF. For the CDR3, the DNA is TGTGCCAGCAGGGAGACAGGTGAAGCTTTCTTT.

This clone occurred a few times. The chain carries TRBV19 and TRBJ1-2; 7 positions match TRBD1. Germline values: CDR1 LNHDA, CDR2 SQIVND (reference sequence). The V gene end was trimmed by 5 bases and the J gene end by 8 bases; junction bases not matched to a gene: 8. This CDR3 is built from 13 residues. The DNA of the CDR3 is TGTGCCAGTAGTCCCACAGGGGCGAGGGGCTACACCTTC. Protein product: CASSPTGARGYTF.

In its sample, this clone was seen a few times. The rearrangement joins TRBV25-1 to TRBJ1-1; D remains ambiguous. The CDR3 covers 14 residues. Trimming pared 7 bases from V and 4 bases from J, leaving 16 bases between. The germline V gene has CDR1 MGHDK and CDR2 SYGVNS. CDR3 DNA sequence: TGTGCCAGCATCCGGGGTGGGTGGACCACTGAAGCTTTCTTT. This translates into CASIRGGWTTEAFF.

The chain combines TRBV2 with TRBJ2-1; no reliable D call. CDR1 and CDR2 from the germline V gene are SNHLY and FYNNEI. There are 12 residues in the CDR3. The germline V and J ends were trimmed by 7 bases and 6 bases, with 10 bases remaining between them. The CDR3 here is CASIVPPNEQFF. The CDR3 DNA follows: TGTGCCAGCATAGTTCCCCCCAATGAGCAGTTCTTC.

The chain joins TRBV28 to TRBJ1-2; D possibly corresponds to TRBD1 (5 bases). The CDR3 covers 14 residues. Germline CDR1 and CDR2: MDHEN and SYDVKM. Trimming shortened V by 3 bases and J by 2 bases, and 10 bases separated the two germline ends. The CDR3 loop is CASSLLRQNYGYTF. Written as DNA, the CDR3 is TGTGCCAGCAGTTTGTTACGACAGAACTATGGCTACACCTTC.

The chain links TRBV11-2 to TRBJ1-2; no reliable D call. V was shortened by 3 bases and J by 1 base, with 3 bases between the two germline ends. The length of the CDR3 is 12 residues. Germline CDR1 and CDR2: SGHAT and FQNNGV. The CDR3 nucleotides read TGTGCCAGCAGCTTTCTTAACTATGGCTACACCTTC. This translates into CASSFLNYGYTF. Full variable domain (missing parts from reference TRBV11-2 and TRBJ1-2): EAGVAQSPRYKIIEKRQSVAFWCNPISGHATLYWYQQILGQGPKLLIQFQNNGVVDDSQLPKDRFSAERLKGVDSTLKIQPAKLEDSAVYLCASSFLNYGYTFGSGTRLTVV.

The chain employs TRBV5-4 and TRBJ2-1; the D gene is possibly TRBD2 (7 bases). Trimming took off 6 bases at V and 0 bases at J, with 13 bases between the two ends. The CDR3 loop spans 15 amino acids. Germline lookup yields CDR1 SGHNT and CDR2 YYREEE (reference sequence). CDR3 in DNA: TGTGCCAGCACCGTGGGAGGGGGCTCCTACAATGAGCAGTTCTTC. Residues: CASTVGGGSYNEQFF.

This chain joins TRBV19 and TRBJ2-5; 15 bases match TRBD2. Germline V lookup: CDR1 LNHDA, CDR2 SQIVND (reference sequence). The CDR3 consists of 16 residues. Unmatched junction bases numbered 11, after V lost 10 bases and J lost 5 bases. The CDR3 DNA reads TGTGCCACCCACCGGGGGACTAGCGGGGGGACGGAGACCCAGTACTTC. This gives the protein CATHRGTSGGTETQYF.

In its sample, this clone was seen a few times. The genes are TRBV11-1 and TRBJ2-3; maybe TRBD1 (7 bases). The ends were cut back, 2 bases at V and 4 bases at J, with 13 bases in the middle. This CDR3 spans 15 amino acids. The germline V gene encodes CDR1 SGHAT and CDR2 FQDESV (reference sequence). CDR3 sequence: CASSLRRGRPDTQYF. The DNA for the CDR3 is TGTGCCAGCAGCTTAAGGAGGGGGCGCCCAGATACGCAGTATTTT.

The chain is built from TRBV7-3 and TRBJ2-7, with 7 bases lining up with TRBD2. V lost 5 bases to trimming and J lost 0 bases; unmatched junction nucleotides: 4. CDR1 is SGHTA, CDR2 FQGTGA, per germline. The CDR3 has 14 amino acids. The CDR3 DNA sequence: TGTGCCAGCAGCGGAGGCGGGAGCTCCTACGAGCAGTACTTC. Residues: CASSGGGSSYEQYF.

This clone came up a few times. The J gene is TRBJ2-1, the V gene TRBV30; a possible D gene is TRBD2 (6 bases). From germline, CDR1 is GTSNPN and CDR2 SVGIG (reference sequence). This CDR3 has 15 amino acids. V shed 0 bases and J shed 3 bases, with 12 bases lying between them. The DNA for the CDR3 is TGTGCCTGGAGTGTAGGGCGGGGCCTCTACAATGAGCAGTTCTTC. Residues: CAWSVGRGLYNEQFF.

In its sample, this clone was seen a few times. The chain combines TRBV29-1 with TRBJ1-1; TRBD1 matches at 8 bases. The CDR3 runs to 13 residues. V shed 7 bases, J shed 5 bases, and the junction held 9 bases outside the gene matches. CDR1 is SQVTM and CDR2 is ANQGSEA in the germline V gene. The CDR3 nucleotides read TGCAGCGCCGAGCAGGGGGCGGGTACTGAAGCTTTCTTT. The encoded protein is CSAEQGAGTEAFF. Full variable domain (rest looked up from reference TRBV29-1 and TRBJ1-1): SAVISQKPSRDICQRGTSLTIQCQVDSQVTMMFWYRQQPGQSLTLIATANQGSEATYESGFVIDKFPISRPNLTFSTLTVSNMSPEDSSIYLCSAEQGAGTEAFFGQGTRLTVV.

V gene TRBV7-3 combines with J gene TRBJ1-2; 7 bases line up with TRBD1. Germline lookup yields CDR1 SGHTA and CDR2 FQGTGA. V shed 5 bases, J shed 0 bases, and the junction held 6 bases outside the gene matches. The CDR3 is made up of 15 amino acids. The CDR3 here is CASSPTGTANYGYTF. The CDR3 DNA follows: TGTGCCAGCAGCCCAACCGGGACAGCTAACTATGGCTACACCTTC.

There are a few counts of this clone. The chain is built from TRBV30 and TRBJ2-7; tentatively, D is TRBD2 (6 bases). From germline, CDR1 is GTSNPN and CDR2 SVGIG (reference sequence). The V gene lost 0 bases and the J gene lost 0 bases, with 9 bases spanning the gap. This CDR3 is 14 amino acids long. CDR3 bases: TGTGCCTGGAGTGTAGGCGGGACCTCCTACGAGCAGTACTTC. Amino acids: CAWSVGGTSYEQYF.

The chain links TRBV19 to TRBJ2-4; D might be TRBD1 (6 bases). Germline V gene sequence: CDR1 LNHDA, CDR2 SQIVND (reference sequence). The CDR3 has 15 residues. Trimming took off 6 bases at V and 2 bases at J, with 14 bases between the two ends. CDR3 nucleotide sequence: TGTGCCAGTAGCAAAACAGGGTCCCCCAAAAACATTCAGTACTTC. It translates to CASSKTGSPKNIQYF. The full variable domain, completed using reference TRBV19 and TRBJ2-4, is DGGITQSPKYLFRKEGQNVTLSCEQNLNHDAMYWYRQDPGQGLRLIYYSQIVNDFQKGDIAEGYSVSREKKESFPLTVTSAQKNPTAFYLCASSKTGSPKNIQYFGAGTRLSVL.

This clone was detected a few times. V is TRBV18 and J is TRBJ2-7, with D hard to call. This CDR3 has 13 residues. CDR1 KGHSH and CDR2 LQKENI come from the germline V gene. V lost 1 base to trimming and J lost 2 bases, with 6 bases between them. CDR3 sequence: CASSPRGTYEQYF. CDR3 nucleotide sequence: TGTGCCAGCTCACCACGCGGTACCTACGAGCAGTACTTC.

This clone was detected only a few times. This chain joins TRBV9 and TRBJ1-5; D call uncertain. Trimming pared 2 bases from V and 7 bases from J, leaving 10 bases between. Looked up from germline, CDR1 is SGDLS and CDR2 is YYNGEE. The CDR3 is 13 residues long. The CDR3 spells CASSVSEGQPQHF. Written as DNA, the CDR3 is TGTGCCAGCAGCGTCTCTGAGGGCCAGCCCCAGCATTTT.

J is TRBJ2-7 and V is TRBV15; D may be TRBD2 (7 bases). The CDR3 is made up of 15 amino acids. V lost 9 bases to trimming and J lost 0 bases, with 18 bases between them. Germline assignment: CDR1 LNHNV and CDR2 YYDKDF (reference sequence). CDR3 loop: CATSKGGVSSYEQYF. CDR3 coding DNA: TGTGCCACAAGTAAGGGGGGGGTCAGCTCCTACGAGCAGTACTTC. The entire variable domain, with the rest obtained from reference TRBV15 and TRBJ2-7, is as follows: DAMVIQNPRYQVTQFGKPVTLSCSQTLNHNVMYWYQQKSSQAPKLLFHYYDKDFNNEADTPDNFQSRRPNTSFCFLDIRSPGLGDTAMYLCATSKGGVSSYEQYFGPGTRLTVT.

CDR3 in amino acids: CTSSQEGGRGETQYF. DNA of the CDR3: TGCACCAGCAGCCAAGAAGGTGGCAGGGGTGAGACCCAGTACTTC. The chain links TRBV1 to TRBJ2-5; whether TRBD1, the table's D call, matches the DNA was not checked. TRBV1 is listed as a pseudogene. The CDR3 length is 15 residues.

The chain has TRBV11-3 and TRBJ1-2, with TRBD1 identical over 8 bases. The CDR3 has 13 amino acids. V was pared by 10 bases and J by 0 bases, with 4 bases of the junction left unmatched. The germline gives CDR1 SGHNT, CDR2 YENEEA. DNA for the CDR3: TGTGCCACCGGACAGGGTCCTAACTATGGCTACACCTTC. This sequence encodes CATGQGPNYGYTF.